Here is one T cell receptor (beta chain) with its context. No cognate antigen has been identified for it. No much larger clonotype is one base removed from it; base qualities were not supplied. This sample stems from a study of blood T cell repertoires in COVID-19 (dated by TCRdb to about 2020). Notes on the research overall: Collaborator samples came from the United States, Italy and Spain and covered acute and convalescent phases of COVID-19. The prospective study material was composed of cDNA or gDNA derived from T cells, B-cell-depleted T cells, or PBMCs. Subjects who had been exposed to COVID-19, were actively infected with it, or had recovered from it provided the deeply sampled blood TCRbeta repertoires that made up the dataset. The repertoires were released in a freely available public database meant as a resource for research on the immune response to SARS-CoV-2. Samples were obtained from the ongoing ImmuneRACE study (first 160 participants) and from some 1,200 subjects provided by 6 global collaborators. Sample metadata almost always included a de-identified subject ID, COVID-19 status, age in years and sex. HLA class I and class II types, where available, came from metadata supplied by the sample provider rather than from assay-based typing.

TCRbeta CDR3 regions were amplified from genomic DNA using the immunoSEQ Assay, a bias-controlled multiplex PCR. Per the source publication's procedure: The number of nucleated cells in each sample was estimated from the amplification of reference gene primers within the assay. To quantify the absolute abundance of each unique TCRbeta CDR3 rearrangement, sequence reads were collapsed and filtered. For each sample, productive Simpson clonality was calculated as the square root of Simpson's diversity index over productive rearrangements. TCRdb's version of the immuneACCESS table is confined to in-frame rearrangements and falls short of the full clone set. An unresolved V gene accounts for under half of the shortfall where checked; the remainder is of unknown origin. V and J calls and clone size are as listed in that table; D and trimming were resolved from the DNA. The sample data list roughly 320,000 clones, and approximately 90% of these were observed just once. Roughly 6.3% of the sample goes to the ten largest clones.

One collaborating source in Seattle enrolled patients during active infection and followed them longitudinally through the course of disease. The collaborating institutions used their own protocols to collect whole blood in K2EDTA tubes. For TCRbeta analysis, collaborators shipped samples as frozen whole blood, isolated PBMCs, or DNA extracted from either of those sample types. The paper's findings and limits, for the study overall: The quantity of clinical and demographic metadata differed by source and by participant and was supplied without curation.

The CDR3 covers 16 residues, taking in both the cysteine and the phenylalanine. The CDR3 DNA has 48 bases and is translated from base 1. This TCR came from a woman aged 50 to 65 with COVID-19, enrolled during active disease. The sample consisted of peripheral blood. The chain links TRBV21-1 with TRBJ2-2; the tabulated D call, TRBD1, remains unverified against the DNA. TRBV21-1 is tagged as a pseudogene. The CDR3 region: CASSKWDRFFTGELFF. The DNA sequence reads TGTGCCAGCAGCAAGTGGGACAGGTTTTTCACCGGGGAGCTGTTTTTT.